A single sample gave rise to the 15 T cell receptor beta chains below, sequenced in a study of T-cell reconstitution after alpha-beta-depleted transplantation in children. The TCRbeta library incorporated unique molecular identifiers. TCRdb itself ran the PCR reads through MiXCR, one entry per CDR3 protein. Counted here are approximately 630,000 distinct CDR3 sequences, 10% to 15% occurring once; the ten biggest clones make up 0.65% to 0.9%. This specimen consisted of PBMCs, obtained before TCRalphabeta/CD19-depleted stem cell transplant. These receptors all stem from a girl under 10 years old with congenital amegakaryocytic thrombocytopenia, due to receive a stem cell transplant.

The CDR3 region is CASSSKSSYEQYF. CDR3 nucleotide sequence: TGTGCCAGCAGCTCGAAGAGCTCCTACGAGCAGTACTTC. V usage is TRBV7-9 and J usage is TRBJ2-7; D gene unclear. The length of the CDR3 is 13 residues. The V and J ends lost 4 bases and 0 bases respectively, with 7 bases between them. The germline CDR1 and CDR2 sequences are SEHNR and FQNEAQ (reference sequence).

This sequence joins TRBV9 and TRBJ2-7; 10 bases line up with TRBD1. Trimming at V came to 1 base and at J to 5 bases, leaving 9 bases not matched to a gene. Germline V gene sequence: CDR1 SGDLS, CDR2 YYNGEE. The CDR3 has 16 amino acids. CDR3 amino acids: CASSVRPVTGGDEQYF. CDR3 in DNA: TGTGCCAGCAGCGTACGCCCCGTGACAGGGGGCGACGAGCAGTACTTC. Using reference TRBV9 and TRBJ2-7 for the parts outside the CDR3, the full variable domain is DSGVTQTPKHLITATGQRVTLRCSPRSGDLSVYWYQQSLDQGLQFLIQYYNGEERAKGNILERFSAQQFPDLHSELNLSSLELGDSALYFCASSVRPVTGGDEQYFGPGTRLTVT.

As regards this clonotype: Possible read error: a much larger clone is one base away. The CDR3 region has the DNA TGCAGTGCTCCCCGGGTGCCGTATGAAAAACTGTTTTTT. Its translation is CSAPRVPYEKLFF. The V and J genes are TRBV20-1 and TRBJ1-4; no reliable D call. The CDR3 is made up of 13 amino acids. Germline lookup yields CDR1 DFQATT and CDR2 SNEGSKA (reference sequence). V dropped 5 bases and J dropped 6 bases, with 13 bases sitting between them.

In this sample, this clonotype turned up a few times. This chain joins TRBV7-8 and TRBJ2-3; a possible D gene is TRBD1 (5 bases). The germline V gene encodes CDR1 SGHVS and CDR2 FQNEAQ. Deletions cut 2 bases from V and 2 bases from J, with 8 bases between. This CDR3 has 14 residues. The CDR3 loop is CASSLWGLTDTQYF. The CDR3 nucleotides read TGTGCCAGCAGCTTATGGGGCCTCACAGATACGCAGTATTTT.

This clonotype showed up just a few times. The chain couples TRBV12-3 or TRBV12-4 to TRBJ2-7, with 7 bases identical to TRBD1. With 5 bases clipped from V and 5 bases from J, the junction kept 9 bases outside the gene matches. The CDR3 runs to 14 residues. The CDR3 bases are TGTGCCAGCAGTACCCGACAGGGTTGGGACGAGCAGTACTTC. This encodes CASSTRQGWDEQYF.

This clonotype was counted many times. This chain joins TRBV12-3 or TRBV12-4 and TRBJ2-1; 7 nucleotides align to TRBD2. The CDR3 covers 15 residues. With V trimmed by 3 bases and J by 3 bases, 5 bases remained unmatched. CDR3 region: CASSFGGRVYNEQFF. The CDR3 DNA follows: TGTGCCAGCAGTTTCGGCGGGAGAGTCTACAATGAGCAGTTCTTC.

This clonotype was seen a few times. The rearrangement joins TRBV20-1 to TRBJ1-1; the match to TRBD1 covers 10 bases. Germline CDR1 is DFQATT and CDR2 is SNEGSKA (reference sequence). Trimming took 2 bases from V and 6 from J; bases not matched to a gene: 9. The CDR3 has 15 residues. In nucleotides, the CDR3 is TGCAGTGCTAGACATCCACCGGGACAGGGGTCTGAAGCTTTCTTT. This sequence encodes CSARHPPGQGSEAFF.

This clonotype was found many times. This chain uses TRBV5-1 with TRBJ1-2; D is uncertain. Trimming removed 0 bases at V and 0 bases at J, with 15 bases between. The CDR3 sequence is 17 residues long. Germline assignment: CDR1 SGHRS and CDR2 YFSETQ. As DNA, the CDR3 is TGCGCCAGCAGCTTGGGTGGCGGAGCACATACTAACTATGGCTACACCTTC. Protein sequence: CASSLGGGAHTNYGYTF.

The gene calls are TRBV12-3 or TRBV12-4 and TRBJ2-7; 7 positions agree with TRBD2. V was clipped by 5 bases and J by 4 bases; unmatched bases: 8. This CDR3 is built from 14 residues. The CDR3: CASSPPRETYEQYF. The CDR3 coding sequence is TGTGCCAGCAGTCCCCCGCGGGAGACATACGAGCAGTACTTC.

The gene calls are TRBV30 and TRBJ2-1; 8 nucleotides line up with TRBD2. CDR1 is GTSNPN, CDR2 SVGIG, per germline (reference sequence). Trimming at V came to 5 bases and at J to 5 bases, leaving 5 bases not matched to a gene. The CDR3 has 13 residues. The CDR3 loop reads CAWERGSHNEQFF. The DNA for the CDR3 is TGTGCCTGGGAGCGGGGGTCCCACAATGAGCAGTTCTTC. Full variable domain (missing parts from reference TRBV30 and TRBJ2-1): SQTIHQWPATLVQPVGSPLSLECTVEGTSNPNLYWYRQAAGRGLQLLFYSVGIGQISSEVPQNLSASRPQDRQFILSSKKLLLSDSGFYLCAWERGSHNEQFFGPGTRLTVL.

This clonotype has just a few counts. DNA of the CDR3: TGTGCCAGCAGCCCCGTAGAGCAGGGGATAAGGAGCTCCTACAATGAGCAGTTCTTC. Its translation: CASSPVEQGIRSSYNEQFF. The chain is built from TRBV11-1 and TRBJ2-1; D possibly corresponds to TRBD1 (6 bases). The germline V and J ends were trimmed by 5 bases and 0 bases, with 23 bases remaining between them. This CDR3 has 19 residues. Germline V gene data show CDR1 as SGHAT and CDR2 as FQDESV (reference sequence). Full variable domain (remainder filled in from reference TRBV11-1 and TRBJ2-1): EAEVAQSPRYKITEKSQAVAFWCDPISGHATLYWYRQILGQGPELLVQFQDESVVDDSQLPKDRFSAERLKGVDSTLKIQPAELGDSAMYLCASSPVEQGIRSSYNEQFFGPGTRLTVL.

This clonotype was counted many times. This chain links TRBV20-1 with TRBJ2-7, with 9 bases aligning to TRBD1. The V gene end was trimmed by 3 bases and the J gene end by 6 bases; junction bases not matched to a gene: 3. The CDR3 length is 12 residues. The V gene's germline CDR1 is DFQATT and CDR2 SNEGSKA (reference sequence). The CDR3 is CSARTGGFEQYF. CDR3 in DNA: TGCAGTGCTAGGACAGGGGGATTCGAGCAGTACTTC.

The chain couples TRBV20-1 to TRBJ1-1, with 7 bases fitting TRBD1. V was clipped by 6 bases and J by 4 bases; unmatched bases: 8. The CDR3 loop spans 13 amino acids. Germline V CDR1 and CDR2: DFQATT, SNEGSKA (reference sequence). CDR3 sequence (DNA): TGCAGTGCCCGACAGGGTCGCCGCACTGAAGCTTTCTTT. Protein product: CSARQGRRTEAFF.

In its sample, this clonotype was seen a few times. The J gene is TRBJ2-7, the V gene TRBV10-3; 8 bases agree with TRBD2. This CDR3 comprises 12 residues. V gave up 10 bases and J gave up 4 bases; unmatched junction bases: 6. The V gene's germline CDR1 is ENHRY and CDR2 SYGVKD. The CDR3 coding sequence is TGTGCCAGTAGCGGGATCAAGTACGAGCAGTACTTC. Translated: CASSGIKYEQYF.

This clonotype was seen at least ten times. The genes are TRBV5-6 and TRBJ2-2; no definite D call. Germline V CDR1 and CDR2: SGHDT, YYEEEE. This CDR3 contains 14 residues. V was cut by 0 bases and J by 8 bases, with 11 bases left in between. CDR3 in amino acids: CASSLGSGPGELFF. Written as DNA, the CDR3 is TGTGCCAGCAGCTTGGGTTCTGGGCCGGGGGAGCTGTTTTTT.